Below, 24 T cell receptor beta chains from the same sample are listed, as sequenced in a study of T cells in Graves' hyperthyroidism and ophthalmopathy. Amplified TCR beta CDR3 regions came from RNA transcripts. Using the HTBI primer set, a first-round RT-PCR was run on the TCR CDR3. MiXCR, applied by TCRdb to the multiplex PCR reads, yields one record per CDR3 protein. The sample yields fewer than 600,000 distinct CDR3 sequences, 14% seen once. Sequencing was carried out using blood. The origin of the receptors is a woman in her forties with Graves' hyperthyroidism.

This clonotype was observed at least ten times. CDR3 sequence: CASSFLAADTQYF. The CDR3 nucleotides are TGTGCCAGCAGTTTCTTAGCGGCAGATACGCAGTATTTT. The gene calls are TRBV12-3 or TRBV12-4 and TRBJ2-3; perhaps TRBD2 as D (6 bases). The V end lost 3 bases, the J end lost 4 bases, and 8 bases lay between the germline ends. The length of the CDR3 is 13 residues.

This clonotype was recorded a few times. V is TRBV3-1 and J is TRBJ2-7; 7 bases match TRBD1. The CDR3 contains 16 residues. Germline-derived CDR1 and CDR2 are LGHDT and YNNKEL (reference sequence). Trimming removed 1 base from V and 3 bases from J; junction bases left unmatched: 9. The CDR3 loop is CASSQGVQGRSYEQYF. Written as DNA, the CDR3 is TGTGCCAGCAGCCAAGGCGTACAGGGGAGAAGCTACGAGCAGTACTTC.

This rearrangement joins TRBV5-1 to TRBJ2-2, with 8 bases aligning to TRBD1. Germline V gene lookup returns CDR1 SGHRS and CDR2 YFSETQ. The CDR3 loop spans 16 amino acids. The V segment lost 4 bases and the J segment 5 bases; nucleotides outside the gene matches: 10. The CDR3 bases are TGCGCCAGCAGCGAGCGGACAGGGTATGAGACCGGGGAGCTGTTTTTT. Translated: CASSERTGYETGELFF.

This clonotype has ten or more counts. The chain combines TRBV27 with TRBJ2-5, with TRBD1 matching 12 bases. From germline, CDR1 is MNHEY and CDR2 SMNVEV (reference sequence). The CDR3 has 15 residues. With V trimmed by 4 bases and J by 5 bases, 5 bases remained unmatched. CDR3 in amino acids: CASSSGTGGRETQYF. The CDR3 DNA reads as TGTGCCAGCAGTTCTGGGACAGGGGGCCGGGAGACCCAGTACTTC.

As to this clonotype: Being one base from a much bigger clone, this may be a read error. The CDR3 sequence: CASSLGSGSRDTEAFF. For the CDR3, the DNA is TGCGCCAGCAGCTTGGGTTCCGGGTCCAGGGACACTGAAGCTTTCTTT. The rearrangement joins TRBV5-1 to TRBJ1-1, with a weak D call TRBD1 (5 bases). This CDR3 comprises 16 residues. The germline gives CDR1 SGHRS, CDR2 YFSETQ. The ends were cut back, 0 bases at V and 3 bases at J, with 15 bases in the middle.

This rearrangement joins TRBV28 to TRBJ2-7, with a weak D call TRBD2 (6 bases). Trimming took 4 bases from V and 2 from J, leaving 15 bases between them. This CDR3 is 15 amino acids long. From germline, CDR1 is MDHEN and CDR2 SYDVKM. The CDR3 protein is CASSSSGSRPYEQYF. In nucleotides, the CDR3 is TGTGCCAGCAGTTCTTCCGGGAGCAGACCCTACGAGCAGTACTTC.

This clonotype was recorded a few times. The rearrangement links TRBV27 to TRBJ1-4; D is perhaps TRBD1 (6 bases). The CDR3 runs 15 residues. Germline assignment: CDR1 MNHEY and CDR2 SMNVEV (reference sequence). Trimming cost V 2 bases and J 8 bases, with 15 bases left between them. CDR3 DNA: TGTGCCAGCAGTTTAGAGGGGGGGGCTGGGGAAAAACTGTTTTTT. It specifies CASSLEGGAGEKLFF.

The chain uses TRBV29-1 and TRBJ2-1; possibly TRBD2 for D (5 bases). The V end lost 3 bases, the J end lost 5 bases, and 14 bases lay between the germline ends. Germline V gene data show CDR1 as SQVTM and CDR2 as ANQGSEA. This CDR3 has 14 amino acids. The CDR3 spells CSVDSRALDNEQFF. The CDR3 DNA reads TGCAGCGTTGACTCCCGCGCACTAGACAATGAGCAGTTCTTC.

This clonotype was detected ten times or more. The V gene is TRBV2, the J gene TRBJ1-5, with D perhaps TRBD1 (6 bases). V was clipped by 4 bases and J by 5 bases, with 12 bases between them. This CDR3 spans 14 amino acids. CDR1 SNHLY and CDR2 FYNNEI come from the germline V gene. In nucleotides, the CDR3 is TGTGCCAGCAGTGTCTGGCCAGGGGATCAGCCCCAGCATTTT. Protein sequence: CASSVWPGDQPQHF.

This clonotype was seen a handful of times. The V and J genes are TRBV15 and TRBJ1-3; unclear D gene. The V and J ends lost 4 bases and 0 bases respectively, with 13 bases between them. The CDR3 has 16 amino acids. The V gene's germline CDR1 is LNHNV and CDR2 YYDKDF (reference sequence). The CDR3 DNA is TGTGCCACCAGCATTGTAAGGGAAGACTCTGGAAACACCATATATTTT. It encodes CATSIVREDSGNTIYF.

The chain employs TRBV19 and TRBJ2-2; TRBD1 matches 8 bases. The junction had 9 bases not matched to a gene; V was cut back by 5 bases and J by 7 bases. In germline, CDR1 is LNHDA, CDR2 SQIVND (reference sequence). The CDR3 has 15 amino acids. In nucleotides, the CDR3 is TGTGCCAGTAGTGGAGCGACAGGGGCGGTCGGGGAGCTGTTTTTT. It yields the protein CASSGATGAVGELFF.

This clonotype was observed a few times. A read error is possible here, since a much larger clone lies one base away. The chain uses TRBV7-3 and TRBJ2-5; weak D call: TRBD1 (6 bases). Germline V CDR1 and CDR2: SGHTA, FQGTGA. The CDR3 is 15 residues long. The CDR3 DNA sequence: TGTGCCAGCAGCTTAGGGGGCTTGGGGCAAGAGGCCCAGTACTTC. Protein: CASSLGGLGQEAQYF.

The gene calls are TRBV19 and TRBJ2-2, with 7 bases matching TRBD1. This CDR3 is 16 amino acids long. CDR1 and CDR2 (germline): LNHDA, SQIVND (reference sequence). With V trimmed by 3 bases and J by 3 bases, 7 bases remained unmatched. Written as DNA, the CDR3 is TGTGCCAGTAGTATTAGAGCGAGGGGGCACACCGGGGAGCTGTTTTTT. This translates into CASSIRARGHTGELFF. The full variable domain, rest sourced from reference TRBV19 and TRBJ2-2, is DGGITQSPKYLFRKEGQNVTLSCEQNLNHDAMYWYRQDPGQGLRLIYYSQIVNDFQKGDIAEGYSVSREKKESFPLTVTSAQKNPTAFYLCASSIRARGHTGELFFGEGSRLTVL.

This clonotype was detected many times. The gene calls are TRBV3-1 and TRBJ2-7, with 8 bases lining up with TRBD2. With V trimmed by 3 bases and J by 3 bases, 7 bases remained unmatched. CDR1 and CDR2 from the germline V gene are LGHDT and YNNKEL (reference sequence). The CDR3 spans 15 residues. The CDR3 region is CASSHRGTRIYEQYF. Here the CDR3 DNA reads TGTGCCAGCAGCCACCGTGGGACTAGAATCTACGAGCAGTACTTC.

This clonotype was recorded at least ten times. V is TRBV24-1 and J is TRBJ2-3; 8 nucleotides line up with TRBD2. The V and J ends lost 0 bases and 0 bases, in that order; junction bases with no gene match: 1. The CDR3 is 16 amino acids. CDR1 KGHDR and CDR2 SFDVKD come from the germline V gene. DNA for the CDR3: TGTGCCACCAGTGATTTGGTAGCGGGGAGCACAGATACGCAGTATTTT. Protein product: CATSDLVAGSTDTQYF.

The gene calls are TRBV6-5 and TRBJ1-2; D gene uncertain. CDR1 and CDR2 (germline): MNHEY, SVGAGI. This CDR3 region has 13 residues. The V end lost 0 bases, the J end lost 8 bases, and 10 bases lay between the germline ends. The CDR3 loop is CASSYSRVKGYTF. CDR3 sequence (DNA): TGTGCCAGCAGTTACTCAAGGGTGAAGGGCTACACCTTC.

Only one count was recorded for this clonotype. The rearrangement joins TRBV10-1 to TRBJ2-5; 8 positions match TRBD2. Trimming removed 5 bases from V and 4 bases from J; junction bases left unmatched: 12. This CDR3 spans 16 amino acids. From germline, CDR1 is WNHNN and CDR2 SYGVQD (reference sequence). The CDR3 nucleotides are TGCGCCAGCAGTCCCATAGCGGGACTCTTCGGAGAGACCCAGTACTTC. It yields the protein CASSPIAGLFGETQYF.

The chain joins TRBV19 to TRBJ2-2; possible D gene TRBD2, 6 bases. The CDR3 loop spans 12 amino acids. V lost 10 bases and J lost 6, with 12 bases in between. CDR1 LNHDA and CDR2 SQIVND come from the germline V gene (reference sequence). The DNA of the CDR3 is TGTGCCACAAGGAGGGCTCCCGGGGAGCTGTTTTTT. Translation: CATRRAPGELFF. Full variable domain (rest looked up from reference TRBV19 and TRBJ2-2): DGGITQSPKYLFRKEGQNVTLSCEQNLNHDAMYWYRQDPGQGLRLIYYSQIVNDFQKGDIAEGYSVSREKKESFPLTVTSAQKNPTAFYLCATRRAPGELFFGEGSRLTVL.

This clonotype was counted between two and nine times. The rearrangement joins TRBV6-5 to TRBJ1-2, with D unresolved. V shed 2 bases and J shed 10 bases, with 14 bases lying between them. CDR3 length: 13 residues. CDR1 is MNHEY and CDR2 is SVGAGI in the germline V gene. DNA for the CDR3: TGTGCCAGCAGTTACGCAAGGACCGGGAACTACACCTTC. The encoded protein is CASSYARTGNYTF.

The sample holds many counts of this clonotype. This chain joins TRBV27 and TRBJ2-7, with 7 bases lining up with TRBD2. Unmatched junction bases numbered 6, after V lost 5 bases and J lost 5 bases. The CDR3 extends over 13 amino acids. Germline-derived CDR1 and CDR2 are MNHEY and SMNVEV (reference sequence). Written as DNA, the CDR3 is TGTGCCAGCAGTCCGACTAGCAGCCACGAGCAGTACTTC. Its translation is CASSPTSSHEQYF.

The table lists this clonotype with many counts. The V and J genes are TRBV28 and TRBJ2-1, with D unclear. V lost 3 bases, J lost 6 bases, and 9 bases lay in between. Germline V gives CDR1 MDHEN, CDR2 SYDVKM. This CDR3 has 13 amino acids. The CDR3 reads CASSLSRANEQFF. CDR3 sequence (DNA): TGTGCCAGCAGTTTGTCCCGGGCCAATGAGCAGTTCTTC.

This clonotype was detected many times. This chain joins TRBV5-1 and TRBJ2-7, with D maybe TRBD1 (6 bases). The CDR3 runs 12 residues. The germline V gene has CDR1 SGHRS and CDR2 YFSETQ. Trimming removed 3 bases from V and 4 bases from J, with 8 bases in between. Here the CDR3 DNA reads TGCGCCAGCAGCTCCAGGGGTTACGAGCAGTACTTC. Residues: CASSSRGYEQYF. The full variable domain, rest sourced from reference TRBV5-1 and TRBJ2-7, is KAGVTQTPRYLIKTRGQQVTLSCSPISGHRSVSWYQQTPGQGLQFLFEYFSETQRNKGNFPGRFSGRQFSNSRSEMNVSTLELGDSALYLCASSSRGYEQYFGPGTRLTVT.

This clonotype showed up many times. This rearrangement joins TRBV7-9 to TRBJ1-6, with D possibly being TRBD1 (6 bases). In germline, CDR1 is SEHNR, CDR2 FQNEAQ (reference sequence). The CDR3 length is 13 residues. V was cut by 6 bases and J by 5 bases, with 8 bases left in between. CDR3: CASRTGNNSPLHF. CDR3 bases: TGTGCCAGCAGAACAGGGAATAATTCACCCCTCCACTTT.

This clonotype was seen ten or more times. V gene TRBV3-1 combines with J gene TRBJ2-4; 9 bases match TRBD2. The V gene's germline CDR1 is LGHDT and CDR2 YNNKEL (reference sequence). The CDR3 sequence is 17 residues long. J gave up 3 bases and V 2 bases, and 8 bases lay outside the gene matches. CDR3: CASSQSPAGGVKNIQYF. The DNA for the CDR3 is TGTGCCAGCAGCCAATCCCCAGCGGGAGGAGTCAAAAACATTCAGTACTTC. Full variable domain (remainder filled in from reference TRBV3-1 and TRBJ2-4): DTAVSQTPKYLVTQMGNDKSIKCEQNLGHDTMYWYKQDSKKFLKIMFSYNNKELIINETVPNRFSPKSPDKAHLNLHINSLELGDSAVYFCASSQSPAGGVKNIQYFGAGTRLSVL.